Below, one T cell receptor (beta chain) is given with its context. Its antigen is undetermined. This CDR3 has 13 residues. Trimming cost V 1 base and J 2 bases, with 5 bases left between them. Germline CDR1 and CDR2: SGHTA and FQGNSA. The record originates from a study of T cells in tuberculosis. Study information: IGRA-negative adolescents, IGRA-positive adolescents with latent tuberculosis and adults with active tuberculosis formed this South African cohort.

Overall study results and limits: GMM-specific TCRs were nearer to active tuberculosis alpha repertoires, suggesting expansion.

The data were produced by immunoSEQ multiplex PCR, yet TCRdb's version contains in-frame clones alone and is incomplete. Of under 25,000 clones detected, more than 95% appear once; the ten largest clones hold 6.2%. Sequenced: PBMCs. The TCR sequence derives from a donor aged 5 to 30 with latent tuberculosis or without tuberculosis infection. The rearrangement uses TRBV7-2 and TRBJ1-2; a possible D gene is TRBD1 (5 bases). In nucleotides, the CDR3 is TGTGCCAGCAGCTTAGGGGGCAACTATGGCTACACCTTC. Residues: CASSLGGNYGYTF.